This entry features one T cell receptor beta chain sequence. The antigen remains undetermined. RNA transcripts served as the template for amplifying TCR beta CDR3 regions. When the TCR CDR3 underwent first-round RT-PCR, the HTBI primer set was used. TCRdb re-derived calls from the multiplex PCR reads in MiXCR, one entry per CDR3 protein. The sample lists 600,000 to 900,000 distinct CDR3 sequences; about a sixth were seen once. This CDR3 contains 15 residues. J gave up 6 bases and V 5 bases, and 9 bases lay outside the gene matches. Germline CDR1 is SEHNR and CDR2 is FQNEAQ (reference sequence). These data belong to a study of T cells in Graves' hyperthyroidism and ophthalmopathy. Overall study findings and caveats: Blood also showed most of the thyroid clonotypes that were expanded above 0.001.

This sample holds PBMCs from about 10 ml fresh peripheral blood. This TCR derives from a man aged 18 to 35 with Graves' hyperthyroidism. The sequencing input was blood. The V call is TRBV7-9, the J call TRBJ2-1, with 8 bases fitting TRBD1. Written as DNA, the CDR3 is TGTGCCAGCAGCATCGACAGGGGCGAACGCAATGAGCAGTTCTTC. Translated, it gives CASSIDRGERNEQFF. Together with reference TRBV7-9 and TRBJ2-1, the CDR3 gives the full variable domain: DTGVSQNPRHKITKRGQNVTFRCDPISEHNRLYWYRQTLGQGPEFLTYFQNEAQLEKSRLLSDRFSAERPKGSFSTLEIQRTEQGDSAMYLCASSIDRGERNEQFFGPGTRLTVL.